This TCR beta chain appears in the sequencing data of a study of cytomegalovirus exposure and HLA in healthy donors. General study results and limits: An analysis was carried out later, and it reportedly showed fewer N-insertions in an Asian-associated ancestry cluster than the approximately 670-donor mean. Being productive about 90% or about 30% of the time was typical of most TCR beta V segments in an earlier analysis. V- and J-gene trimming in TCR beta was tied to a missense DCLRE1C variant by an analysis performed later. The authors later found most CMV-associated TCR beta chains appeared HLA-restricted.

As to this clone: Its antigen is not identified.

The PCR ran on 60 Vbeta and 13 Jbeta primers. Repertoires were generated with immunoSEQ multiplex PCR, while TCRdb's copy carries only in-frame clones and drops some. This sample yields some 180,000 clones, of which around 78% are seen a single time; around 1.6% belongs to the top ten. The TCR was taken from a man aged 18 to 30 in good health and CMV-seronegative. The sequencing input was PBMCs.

CDR3 protein: CASSVQGGARTEAFF. The CDR3 DNA reads TGTGCCAGCAGTGTACAGGGTGGAGCACGCACTGAAGCTTTCTTT. V gene TRBV6-1 combines with J gene TRBJ1-1; D is possibly TRBD1 (6 bases). Germline V gene data show CDR1 as MNHNS and CDR2 as SASEGT. The CDR3 is 15 amino acids. Deletions cut 4 bases from V and 4 bases from J, with 16 bases between.